Presented here are 16 T cell receptor beta chains from one specimen sequenced in a study of T cells in Graves' hyperthyroidism and ophthalmopathy. Amplification yielded TCR beta CDR3 regions, with RNA transcripts as the source. In the first-round RT-PCR of the TCR CDR3, the HTBI primer set was used. TCRdb ran MiXCR on the multiplex PCR reads and lists one entry per CDR3 protein. Altogether 150,000 to 200,000 distinct CDR3 sequences are present, about a sixth being singletons, with the ten largest covering roughly 29%. What was sequenced was blood. The receptor source for this set is a woman between 50 and 59 years old with Graves' hyperthyroidism.

This clonotype was seen at least ten times. The rearrangement links TRBV6-5 to TRBJ1-6; D remains ambiguous. In germline, CDR1 is MNHEY, CDR2 SVGAGI. The CDR3 is 13 residues long. Deletions cut 2 bases from V and 7 bases from J, with 6 bases between. The CDR3 is CASSYERNSPLHF. As DNA, the CDR3 is TGTGCCAGCAGTTACGAGCGAAATTCACCCCTCCACTTT.

This clonotype occurred many times. This chain joins TRBV5-6 and TRBJ1-1; 7 positions agree with TRBD1. The V gene's germline CDR1 is SGHDT and CDR2 YYEEEE. V gave up 4 bases and J gave up 2 bases; unmatched junction bases: 8. The CDR3 is made up of 15 amino acids. CDR3 amino acids: CASSPYGTANTEAFF. The CDR3 nucleotides read TGTGCCAGCAGCCCCTACGGGACAGCTAACACTGAAGCTTTCTTT. Drawing the rest from reference TRBV5-6 and TRBJ1-1, the complete variable domain is DAGVTQSPTHLIKTRGQQVTLRCSPKSGHDTVSWYQQALGQGPQFIFQYYEEEERQRGNFPDRFSGHQFPNYSSELNVNALLLGDSALYLCASSPYGTANTEAFFGQGTRLTVV.

The chain links TRBV28 to TRBJ2-5; 12 nucleotides agree with TRBD2. V lost 3 bases and J lost 4; bases outside the gene matches: 15. This CDR3 is 19 amino acids long. CDR1 and CDR2 from the germline V gene are MDHEN and SYDVKM. The CDR3 is CASSFGTRASGGARETQYF. Here the CDR3 DNA reads TGTGCCAGCAGTTTCGGGACTCGGGCTAGCGGGGGGGCTAGAGAGACCCAGTACTTC.

Notes on this clonotype: A read error may explain this, as a much larger clone is one base away. The chain is built from TRBV12-3 or TRBV12-4 and TRBJ1-4, with a weak D call TRBD1 (6 bases). The CDR3 has 15 residues. CDR3 protein: CTSRTPGTSVGKLFF. CDR3 in DNA: TGTACCAGCAGGACTCCCGGGACATCCGTGGGAAAACTGTTTTTT.

This clonotype has a handful of counts. One end of the junction does not line up with germline, which may come from a read error. The chain uses TRBV7-3 and TRBJ2-1, with D perhaps TRBD2 (6 bases). The CDR3 contains 13 residues. CDR1 SGHTA and CDR2 FQGTGA come from the germline V gene. The CDR3 bases are TGTGTCAGCAGCCCCCGGGGGAGTAATGAGCAGTTCTTC. Amino acid sequence: CVSSPRGSNEQFF.

This clonotype has ten or more counts. The V gene is TRBV7-3, the J gene TRBJ1-1, with a weak D call TRBD1 (5 bases). This CDR3 comprises 13 residues. The germline gives CDR1 SGHTA, CDR2 FQGTGA. V lost 3 bases to trimming and J lost 5 bases, with 10 bases between them. The CDR3 DNA sequence: TGTGCCAGCAGCTTCGCAGGGACGACTGAAGCTTTCTTT. Encoded protein: CASSFAGTTEAFF.

The CDR3 reads CASRRGGSGNTIYF. The CDR3 coding sequence is TGTGCCAGCAGACGTGGGGGATCTGGAAACACCATATATTTT. This sequence joins TRBV12-3 or TRBV12-4 and TRBJ1-3, with D perhaps TRBD1 (5 bases). This CDR3 contains 14 residues. V shed 6 bases and J shed 1 base, with 10 bases lying between them.

Many counts were recorded for this clonotype. The rearrangement uses TRBV7-9 and TRBJ2-7, with 7 bases aligning to TRBD1. The germline V gene has CDR1 SEHNR and CDR2 FQNEAQ (reference sequence). The CDR3 extends over 12 amino acids. The trim removed 5 bases at V and 4 bases at J, leaving 2 bases unmatched. The CDR3 DNA sequence: TGTGCCAGCAGCGGGGGACAGTACGAGCAGTACTTC. Its translation: CASSGGQYEQYF. Together with reference TRBV7-9 and TRBJ2-7, the CDR3 gives the full variable domain: DTGVSQNPRHKITKRGQNVTFRCDPISEHNRLYWYRQTLGQGPEFLTYFQNEAQLEKSRLLSDRFSAERPKGSFSTLEIQRTEQGDSAMYLCASSGGQYEQYFGPGTRLTVT.

This clonotype was observed many times. The chain recombines TRBV19 with TRBJ1-5; a weak D match, TRBD1 (6 bases). The germline V gene encodes CDR1 LNHDA and CDR2 SQIVND (reference sequence). The CDR3 contains 13 residues. V was clipped by 6 bases and J by 3 bases, with 9 bases between them. CDR3 amino acids: CASRDSINQPQHF. Here the CDR3 DNA reads TGTGCCAGTAGGGACAGCATCAATCAGCCCCAGCATTTT.

This clonotype was counted many times. The CDR3 spells CASSPPLSFDQLGTQYF. In nucleotides, the CDR3 is TGTGCCAGCTCACCACCTCTGTCGTTCGACCAGCTGGGGACCCAGTACTTC. V usage is TRBV18 and J usage is TRBJ2-5, with unresolved D. This CDR3 has 17 amino acids. Trimming pared 0 bases from V and 7 bases from J, leaving 21 bases between. The germline CDR1 and CDR2 sequences are KGHSH and LQKENI.

This clonotype has at least ten counts. V usage is TRBV3-1 and J usage is TRBJ2-1; 10 positions match TRBD2. V dropped 4 bases and J dropped 9; count of bases not matched to a gene: 6. In germline, CDR1 is LGHDT, CDR2 YNNKEL (reference sequence). The CDR3 has 14 residues. CDR3 amino acids: CASSPLAGVSEQFF. CDR3 in DNA: TGTGCCAGCAGCCCTCTAGCGGGGGTTAGTGAGCAGTTCTTC.

Many counts were recorded for this clonotype. This chain uses TRBV28 with TRBJ1-1; 7 bases match TRBD1. The junction had 11 bases not matched to a gene; V was cut back by 4 bases and J by 6 bases. The CDR3 has 15 amino acids. Looked up from germline, CDR1 is MDHEN and CDR2 is SYDVKM. CDR3 nucleotides: TGTGCCAGCAGTTATAGGGGGCGCCTCAGCGCTGAAGCTTTCTTT. Translated: CASSYRGRLSAEAFF.

In its sample, this clonotype was seen many times. The chain links TRBV19 to TRBJ1-5, with TRBD1 matching over 7 bases. Germline lookup yields CDR1 LNHDA and CDR2 SQIVND (reference sequence). The CDR3 has 14 residues. The V and J ends lost 8 bases and 5 bases, in that order; junction bases with no gene match: 9. The CDR3 loop is CASDRDRIDQPQHF. The CDR3 DNA reads TGTGCCAGTGATCGGGACAGAATAGATCAGCCCCAGCATTTT.

The genes are TRBV7-6 and TRBJ1-4; 8 nucleotides line up with TRBD1. The ends lost 3 bases at V and 3 bases at J; junction bases unmatched: 3. The CDR3 consists of 15 residues. CDR1 is SGHVS and CDR2 is FNYEAQ in the germline V gene. CDR3 in DNA: TGTGCCAGCAGCTTTCGACAGGGGTCTAATGAAAAACTGTTTTTT. Translating gives CASSFRQGSNEKLFF.

This clonotype was observed at least ten times. The chain has TRBV2 and TRBJ1-3; TRBD1 agrees at 9 bases. CDR1 is SNHLY and CDR2 is FYNNEI in the germline V gene. This CDR3 region has 18 residues. The V segment lost 0 bases and the J segment 4 bases; nucleotides outside the gene matches: 10. CDR3 in DNA: TGTGCCAGCAGTGAAGCGCTTCATAGGACAGGGGTCGGAAACACCATATATTTT. Its protein product is CASSEALHRTGVGNTIYF.

This clonotype has ten or more counts. CDR3 sequence (DNA): TGTGCCACCAGCAGAGATAGCGGGGGAGGAGGAGAGACCCAGTACTTC. As protein: CATSRDSGGGGETQYF. The V gene is TRBV15, the J gene TRBJ2-5, with 9 bases fitting TRBD2. Germline V gene data show CDR1 as LNHNV and CDR2 as YYDKDF (reference sequence). The V and J ends lost 0 bases and 4 bases, in that order; junction bases with no gene match: 6. This CDR3 is 16 amino acids long.